This is a list of T cell receptor beta chains from one sample in a study of blood T cell repertoires in COVID-19. Repertoires were generated with immunoSEQ multiplex PCR, while TCRdb's copy carries only in-frame clones and drops some. This repertoire shows 150,000 to 250,000 clones, around 95% found once; its top ten account for 0.6% to 0.9%. The source material was peripheral blood. The receptor source for this set is a man aged 30 to 39 with COVID-19, enrolled during active disease. The CDR3 runs from the conserved cysteine through the conserved F or W. The order of the fields is J gene, D gene, V gene, clone size, CDR3 protein, CDR3 DNA. The D gene is left open where the match is weak. Clone size is shown for a subset of rows, as once, few, many or a class of expanded clone.

TRBJ1-6 | NA | TRBV10-3 | NA | CAISGQPDSPLHF | TGTGCCATCAGTGGACAGCCAGATTCACCCCTCCACTTT
TRBJ1-5 | NA | TRBV4-1 | NA | CASSHGTSVSNQPQHF | TGCGCCAGCAGCCACGGGACATCGGTGAGCAATCAGCCCCAGCATTTT
TRBJ1-6 | NA | TRBV6-5 | NA | CASSYSPGFNSPLHF | TGTGCCAGCAGTTACTCACCCGGGTTTAATTCACCCCTCCACTTT
TRBJ1-2 | NA | TRBV9 | NA | CASSVVTGNYGYTF | TGTGCCAGCAGCGTAGTTACGGGTAACTATGGCTACACCTTC
TRBJ1-6 | NA | TRBV2 | many | CASRSSSYNSPLHF | TGTGCCAGCAGATCCAGCTCCTATAATTCACCCCTCCACTTT
TRBJ1-2 | NA | TRBV5-1 | NA | CASSPGHGYTF | TGCGCCAGCAGCCCTGGCCATGGCTACACCTTC
TRBJ2-6 | NA | TRBV7-3 | NA | CASSLGVSGANVLTF | TGTGCCAGCAGCTTAGGAGTCTCTGGGGCCAACGTCCTGACTTTC
TRBJ1-5 | TRBD1 | TRBV7-2 | NA | CASSLSGGDQPQHF | TGTGCCAGCAGCTTATCAGGGGGAGATCAGCCCCAGCATTTT
TRBJ2-1 | NA | TRBV7-9 | NA | CASRILPNEQFF | TGTGCCAGCAGAATACTTCCCAATGAGCAGTTCTTC
TRBJ1-5 | NA | TRBV6-1 | NA | CASSAPAGQGGRNQPQHF | TGTGCCAGCAGTGCCCCAGCCGGGCAGGGTGGGCGCAATCAGCCCCAGCATTTT
TRBJ1-1 | NA | TRBV11-3 | NA | CASSPGAGRYTEAFF | TGTGCCAGCAGCCCGGGAGCAGGGCGGTATACTGAAGCTTTCTTT
TRBJ2-7 | NA | TRBV5-4 | NA | CASSSRATSYEQYF | TGTGCCAGCAGTTCGAGAGCTACCTCCTACGAGCAGTACTTC
TRBJ2-7 | NA | TRBV3-1/TRBV3-2 | NA | CASSQVGGYEQYF | TGTGCCAGCAGCCAAGTGGGAGGCTACGAGCAGTACTTC
TRBJ1-1 | NA | TRBV21-1 | NA | CASSPPGQGFLGDTEAFF | TGTGCCAGCAGCCCCCCGGGACAGGGCTTCTTGGGGGACACTGAAGCTTTCTTT
TRBJ1-2 | NA | TRBV21-1 | NA | CASSNWDRGGRGYTF | TGTGCCAGCAGCAACTGGGACAGGGGAGGTCGTGGCTACACCTTC
TRBJ2-1 | NA | TRBV7-2 | NA | CASSLPRAGEQFF | TGTGCCAGCAGCTTACCCCGGGCGGGTGAGCAGTTCTTC
TRBJ1-2 | NA | TRBV14 | NA | CASSQGDSRYGYTF | TGTGCCAGCAGCCAAGGCGACAGTCGCTATGGCTACACCTTC
TRBJ1-2 | NA | TRBV14 | NA | CASSHLPGRGADGYTF | TGTGCCAGCAGCCATCTCCCGGGTCGGGGGGCGGATGGCTACACCTTC
TRBJ1-5 | TRBD1 | TRBV28 | NA | CASSSRGQPQHF | TGTGCCAGCAGTTCCAGGGGGCAGCCCCAGCATTTT
TRBJ2-7 | TRBD2 | TRBV2 | NA | CASRRGGADLHEQYF | TGTGCCAGCAGGCGCGGGGGGGCGGATCTCCACGAGCAGTACTTC
TRBJ1-2 | NA | TRBV7-9 | NA | CASSLPTGAEYYGYTF | TGTGCCAGCAGCCTCCCGACAGGAGCGGAGTACTATGGCTACACCTTC
TRBJ1-4 | NA | TRBV7-9 | NA | CASSLFGRKSEKLFF | TGTGCCAGCAGCTTATTCGGCAGGAAAAGCGAAAAACTGTTTTTT
TRBJ1-5 | NA | TRBV6-5 | once | CASSRQENQPQHF | TGTGCCAGCAGCCGACAAGAAAATCAGCCCCAGCATTTT
TRBJ2-3 | NA | TRBV5-1 | NA | CASSLSLGATDTQYF | TGCGCCAGCAGCTTGTCCCTAGGGGCCACAGATACGCAGTATTTT
TRBJ1-6 | NA | TRBV27 | NA | CASSFGLYSSPLHF | TGTGCCAGCAGTTTCGGTCTTTACTCTTCACCCCTCCACTTT
TRBJ1-4 | NA | TRBV6-6 | NA | CASSYLPGGGNEKLFF | TGTGCCAGCAGTTACCTACCGGGAGGGGGGAATGAAAAACTGTTTTTT
TRBJ2-2 | TRBD1 | TRBV9 | NA | CASSPDRGRNTGELFF | TGTGCCAGCAGCCCTGACAGGGGGCGGAACACCGGGGAGCTGTTTTTT
TRBJ2-1 | NA | TRBV20-1 | once | CSARGSNEQFF | TGCAGTGCTAGAGGCAGTAATGAGCAGTTCTTC
TRBJ1-4 | NA | TRBV6-6 | NA | CASSLQGRLTNEKLFF | TGTGCCAGCAGTTTGCAGGGCAGACTAACTAATGAAAAACTGTTTTTT
TRBJ2-7 | NA | TRBV10-2 | NA | CASSDRQVSYEQYF | TGCGCCAGCAGTGATCGACAGGTCTCCTACGAGCAGTACTTC
TRBJ1-1 | NA | TRBV3-1/TRBV3-2 | NA | CASSPRGGGNTEAFF | TGTGCCAGCAGCCCGAGGGGGGGAGGGAACACTGAAGCTTTCTTT
TRBJ1-1 | NA | TRBV6-4 | NA | CASRAGRLNTEAFF | TGTGCCAGCAGAGCGGGACGGTTGAACACTGAAGCTTTCTTT
TRBJ2-5 | NA | TRBV6-4 | NA | CASSLITTCRGETQYF | TGTGCCAGCAGTCTTATAACTACATGCCGGGGAGAGACCCAGTACTTC
TRBJ1-1 | TRBD1 | TRBV18 | NA | CASSPRWDRTHTEAFF | TGTGCCAGCTCACCCCGGTGGGACAGGACCCACACTGAAGCTTTCTTT
TRBJ1-5 | NA | TRBV20-1 | NA | CSASGPGNQPQHF | TGCAGTGCTAGTGGGCCAGGAAATCAGCCCCAGCATTTT
TRBJ2-5 | TRBD2 | TRBV4-2 | NA | CASSQVIAGGQETQYF | TGTGCCAGCAGCCAGGTGATAGCGGGGGGGCAAGAGACCCAGTACTTC
TRBJ1-1 | NA | TRBV6-2/TRBV6-3 | NA | CASSYSSGGGRRDTEAFF | TGTGCCAGCAGTTACTCGTCGGGTGGTGGTCGGAGGGACACTGAAGCTTTCTTT
TRBJ2-7 | NA | TRBV27 | NA | CASSLRRQAKPYEQYF | TGTGCCAGCAGTCTAAGGAGACAGGCGAAACCCTACGAGCAGTACTTC
TRBJ1-2 | NA | TRBV19 | NA | CASSKTGRPNYGYTF | TGTGCCAGTAGTAAAACAGGACGGCCCAACTATGGCTACACCTTC
TRBJ2-1 | NA | TRBV10-3 | NA | CAIQLQATSYNEQFF | TGTGCAATTCAGTTGCAGGCGACCTCCTACAATGAGCAGTTCTTC
TRBJ1-1 | TRBD1 | TRBV6-5 | NA | CASRKKGAPGTEAFF | TGTGCCAGCAGAAAAAAGGGGGCCCCGGGCACTGAAGCTTTCTTT
TRBJ2-7 | NA | TRBV7-2 | NA | CASSLTNEQYF | TGTGCCAGCAGCCTCACTAACGAGCAGTACTTC
TRBJ1-3 | TRBD1 | TRBV10-3 | NA | CAIRNRGNSGNTIYF | TGTGCCATCAGGAACAGGGGGAACTCTGGAAACACCATATATTTT
TRBJ1-2 | NA | TRBV5-6 | NA | CASSSQGYGYTF | TGTGCCAGCAGCTCGCAGGGCTATGGCTACACCTTC
TRBJ1-3 | NA | TRBV3-1/TRBV3-2 | NA | CASSQGESGGGNTIYF | TGTGCCAGCAGCCAAGGCGAGTCAGGAGGGGGAAACACCATATATTTT
TRBJ2-5 | NA | TRBV28 | NA | CASSFVVGADQETQYF | TGTGCCAGCAGTTTCGTTGTGGGGGCGGACCAAGAGACCCAGTACTTC
TRBJ1-1 | NA | TRBV6-5 | NA | CASSSVLTGRNTEAFF | TGTGCCAGCAGTTCCGTGTTGACAGGAAGGAACACTGAAGCTTTCTTT
TRBJ2-7 | TRBD2 | TRBV7-9 | once | CASSLEVGGEYF | TGTGCCAGCAGCTTAGAGGTCGGGGGGGAGTACTTC
TRBJ2-1 | NA | TRBV20-1 | NA | CSASGLNEQFF | TGCAGTGCGTCGGGTCTCAATGAGCAGTTCTTC
TRBJ1-1 | NA | TRBV7-9 | NA | CASSFHPAWASSEAFF | TGTGCCAGCAGCTTTCACCCCGCGTGGGCTTCTTCTGAAGCTTTCTTT
TRBJ2-5 | NA | TRBV7-7 | NA | CASSLGSLSQETQYF | TGTGCCAGCAGCTTAGGGTCACTGTCCCAAGAGACCCAGTACTTC
TRBJ2-3 | TRBD2 | TRBV6-2/TRBV6-3 | NA | CASSQRGGLSARTDTQYF | TGTGCCAGCAGTCAGCGGGGGGGCCTCTCGGCACGCACAGATACGCAGTATTTT
TRBJ2-7 | TRBD2 | TRBV4-2 | NA | CASSQGASGWAYEQYF | TGTGCCAGCAGCCAAGGAGCTAGCGGGTGGGCCTACGAGCAGTACTTC
TRBJ1-4 | NA | TRBV3-1/TRBV3-2 | NA | CASSPARPRGEKLFF | TGTGCCAGCAGCCCAGCCCGCCCCAGGGGTGAAAAACTGTTTTTT
TRBJ1-3 | TRBD1 | TRBV6-6 | NA | CASRGGQGYGNTIYF | TGTGCCAGCAGGGGAGGACAGGGATACGGAAACACCATATATTTT